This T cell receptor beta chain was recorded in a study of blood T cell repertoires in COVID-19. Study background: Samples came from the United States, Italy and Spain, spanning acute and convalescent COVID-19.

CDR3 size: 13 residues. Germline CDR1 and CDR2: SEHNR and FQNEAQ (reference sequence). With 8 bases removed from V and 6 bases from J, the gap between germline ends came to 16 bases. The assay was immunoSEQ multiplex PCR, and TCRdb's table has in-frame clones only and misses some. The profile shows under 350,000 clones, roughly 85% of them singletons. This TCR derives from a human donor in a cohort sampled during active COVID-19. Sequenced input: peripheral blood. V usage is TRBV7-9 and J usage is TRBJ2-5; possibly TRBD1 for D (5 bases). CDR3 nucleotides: TGTGCCAGCGTGGTCCAGGGCACCCAGACCCAGTACTTC. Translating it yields CASVVQGTQTQYF. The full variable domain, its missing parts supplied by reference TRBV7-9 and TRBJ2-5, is DTGVSQNPRHKITKRGQNVTFRCDPISEHNRLYWYRQTLGQGPEFLTYFQNEAQLEKSRLLSDRFSAERPKGSFSTLEIQRTEQGDSAMYLCASVVQGTQTQYFGPGTRLLVL.